The TCR beta chain described here comes from a study of blood T cell repertoires in COVID-19. Study-wide background: PBMCs, B-cell-depleted T cells, or T cells were the source of the cDNA or gDNA that made up the material.

How the authors handled the data: Reference gene primer amplification yielded estimated nucleated cell counts. Here immunoSEQ multiplex PCR was the method, and the copy in TCRdb shows in-frame clones only, minus some. V, J and clone size are taken as reported in that table, and D and trimming were inferred from the DNA itself. The sample contains tens of thousands of clones, 77% of which appear only once. V shed 2 bases and J shed 4 bases, with 14 bases lying between them. The germline V gene has CDR1 SGHTA and CDR2 FQGNSA. This CDR3 has 15 residues. The V call is TRBV7-2, the J call TRBJ1-1, with D hard to call. The specimen sequenced was peripheral blood. The clonotype comes from a man in his 70s with active or convalescent COVID-19. The CDR3 DNA sequence: TGTGCCAGCAGCTTATCATCCGGTTGGAGCACTGAAGCTTTCTTT. Translation gives CASSLSSGWSTEAFF.